This entry features one T cell receptor (beta chain) sequence. The sample is drawn from a study of blood T cell repertoires in COVID-19. Overall study: The United States, Italy and Spain provided the acute and convalescent COVID-19 samples. In each case, the material was cDNA or gDNA derived from T cells, B-cell-depleted T cells, or PBMCs.

V lost 5 bases, J lost 1 base, and 2 bases stayed unmatched. Germline CDR1 is SGHVS and CDR2 is FNYEAQ. CDR3 length equals 15 residues. As handled by the study authors: It was from reference gene primer amplification that nucleated cell counts were estimated. The assay was immunoSEQ multiplex PCR, and TCRdb's table has in-frame clones only and misses some. That table supplies the V and J calls and clone size; D and trimming were determined from the DNA. This sample has about 110,000 clones; roughly 88% occur once, and the top ten carry over 2%. What was sequenced was peripheral blood. This receptor was identified in a human donor in a cohort sampled during active COVID-19. This chain connects TRBV7-6 to TRBJ2-7, with TRBD2 matching over 13 bases. The CDR3 coding sequence is TGTGCCAGCAGCGCGGGACTAGCGGGGTCCTACGAGCAGTACTTC. Protein sequence: CASSAGLAGSYEQYF.